This TCR beta chain was found in a study of blood T cell repertoires in COVID-19. On the study more broadly: Collection of acute and convalescent COVID-19 samples took place in the United States, Italy and Spain. T cells, B-cell-depleted T cells, or PBMCs provided the cDNA or gDNA that served as material.

Original methodology: Reference gene primer amplification yielded estimated nucleated cell counts. Here immunoSEQ multiplex PCR was the method, and the copy in TCRdb shows in-frame clones only, minus some. V and J calls plus clone size are reproduced from that table; the DNA served to infer D and trimming. This sample has around 120,000 clones, with about three quarters found just once. The CDR3 covers 16 residues. V shed 0 bases and J shed 8 bases, with 19 bases lying between them. The germline V gene has CDR1 KGHSH and CDR2 LQKENI. This clonotype was obtained from a human donor with acute or convalescent COVID-19. The donor label of this sample is uncertain. Sequencing was carried out using peripheral blood. The chain combines TRBV18 with TRBJ1-2, with D tentatively TRBD1 (6 bases). CDR3 residues: CASSPPVGTLSGGYTF. The CDR3 DNA reads TGTGCCAGCTCACCACCGGTTGGGACACTCTCTGGAGGCTACACCTTC.